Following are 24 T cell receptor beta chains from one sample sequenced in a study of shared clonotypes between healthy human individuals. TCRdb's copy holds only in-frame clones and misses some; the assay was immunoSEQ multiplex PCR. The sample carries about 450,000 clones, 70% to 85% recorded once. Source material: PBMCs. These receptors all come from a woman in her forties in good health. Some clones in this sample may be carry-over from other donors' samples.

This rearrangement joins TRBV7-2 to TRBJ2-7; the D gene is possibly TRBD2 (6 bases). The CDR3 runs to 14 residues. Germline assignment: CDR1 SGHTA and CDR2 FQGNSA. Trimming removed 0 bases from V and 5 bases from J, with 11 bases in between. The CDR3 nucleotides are TGTGCCAGCAGCTTAGCTGTCGGGGGTCACGAGCAGTACTTC. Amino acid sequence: CASSLAVGGHEQYF.

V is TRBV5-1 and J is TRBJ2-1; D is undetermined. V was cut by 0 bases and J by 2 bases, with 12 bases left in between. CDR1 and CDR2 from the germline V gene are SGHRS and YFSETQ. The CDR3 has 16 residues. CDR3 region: CASSLDTQLTYNEQFF. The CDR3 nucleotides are TGCGCCAGCAGCTTGGATACTCAGCTGACCTACAATGAGCAGTTCTTC.

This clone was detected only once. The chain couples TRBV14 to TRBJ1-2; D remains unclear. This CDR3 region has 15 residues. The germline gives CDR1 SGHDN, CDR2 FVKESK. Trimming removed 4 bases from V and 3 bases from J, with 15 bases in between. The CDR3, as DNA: TGTGCCAGCAGCCCCACCGTCCGACTGGACTATGGCTACACCTTC. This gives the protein CASSPTVRLDYGYTF. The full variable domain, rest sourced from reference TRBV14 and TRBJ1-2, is EAGVTQFPSHSVIEKGQTVTLRCDPISGHDNLYWYRRVMGKEIKFLLHFVKESKQDESGMPNNRFLAERTGGTYSTLKVQPAELEDSGVYFCASSPTVRLDYGYTFGSGTRLTVV.

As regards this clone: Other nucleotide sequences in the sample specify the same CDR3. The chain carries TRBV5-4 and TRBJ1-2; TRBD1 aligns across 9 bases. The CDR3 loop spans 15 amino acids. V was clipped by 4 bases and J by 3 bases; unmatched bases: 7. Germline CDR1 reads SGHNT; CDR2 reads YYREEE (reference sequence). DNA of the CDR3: TGTGCCAGCAGCCAATACAGGGGGCGCGACTATGGCTACACCTTC. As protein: CASSQYRGRDYGYTF. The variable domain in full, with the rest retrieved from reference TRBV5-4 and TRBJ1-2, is ETGVTQSPTHLIKTRGQQVTLRCSSQSGHNTVSWYQQALGQGPQFIFQYYREEENGRGNFPPRFSGLQFPNYSSELNVNALELDDSALYLCASSQYRGRDYGYTFGSGTRLTVV.

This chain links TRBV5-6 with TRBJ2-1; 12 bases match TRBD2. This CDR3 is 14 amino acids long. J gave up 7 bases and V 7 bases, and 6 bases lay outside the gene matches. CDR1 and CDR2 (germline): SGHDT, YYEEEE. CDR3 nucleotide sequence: TGTGCCAGCCAGGGGACTAGCGGGCTTAATGAGCAGTTCTTC. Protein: CASQGTSGLNEQFF.

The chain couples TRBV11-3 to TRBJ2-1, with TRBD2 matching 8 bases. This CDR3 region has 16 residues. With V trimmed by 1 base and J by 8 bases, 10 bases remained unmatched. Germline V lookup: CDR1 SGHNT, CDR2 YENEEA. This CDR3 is CASSLGDSGLVHEQFF. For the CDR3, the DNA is TGTGCCAGCAGCTTAGGAGACTCGGGACTAGTGCATGAGCAGTTCTTC.

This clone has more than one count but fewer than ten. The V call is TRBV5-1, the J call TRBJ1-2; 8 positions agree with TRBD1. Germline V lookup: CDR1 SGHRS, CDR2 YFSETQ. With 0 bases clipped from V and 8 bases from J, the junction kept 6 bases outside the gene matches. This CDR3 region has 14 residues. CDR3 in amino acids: CASSLEGQVGGYTF. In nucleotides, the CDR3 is TGCGCCAGCAGCTTGGAGGGACAGGTCGGAGGCTACACCTTC.

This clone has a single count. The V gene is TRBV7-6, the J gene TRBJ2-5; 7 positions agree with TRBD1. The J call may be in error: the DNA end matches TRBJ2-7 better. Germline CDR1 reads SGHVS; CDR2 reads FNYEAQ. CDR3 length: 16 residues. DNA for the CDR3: TGTGCCAGCAGCTTAGCGGGGACAGCCGTACCCTACGAGCAGTACTTC. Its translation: CASSLAGTAVPYEQYF.

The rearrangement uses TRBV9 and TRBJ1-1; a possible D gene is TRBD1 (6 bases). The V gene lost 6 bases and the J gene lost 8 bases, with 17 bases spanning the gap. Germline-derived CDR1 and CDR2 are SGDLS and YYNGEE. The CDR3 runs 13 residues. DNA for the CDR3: TGTGCCAGCACCCGAGGGTCGGGGGGCGAAGCTTTCTTT. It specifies CASTRGSGGEAFF. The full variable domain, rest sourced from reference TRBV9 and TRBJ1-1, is DSGVTQTPKHLITATGQRVTLRCSPRSGDLSVYWYQQSLDQGLQFLIQYYNGEERAKGNILERFSAQQFPDLHSELNLSSLELGDSALYFCASTRGSGGEAFFGQGTRLTVV.

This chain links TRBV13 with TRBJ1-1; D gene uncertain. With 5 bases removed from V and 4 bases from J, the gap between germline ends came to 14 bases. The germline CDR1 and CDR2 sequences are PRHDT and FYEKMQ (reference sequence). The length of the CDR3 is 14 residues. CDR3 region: CASSTREWGTEAFF. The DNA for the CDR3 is TGTGCCAGCAGCACCCGGGAATGGGGCACTGAAGCTTTCTTT. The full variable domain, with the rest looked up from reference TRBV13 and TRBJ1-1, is AAGVIQSPRHLIKEKRETATLKCYPIPRHDTVYWYQQGPGQDPQFLISFYEKMQSDKGSIPDRFSAQQFSDYHSELNMSSLELGDSALYFCASSTREWGTEAFFGQGTRLTVV.

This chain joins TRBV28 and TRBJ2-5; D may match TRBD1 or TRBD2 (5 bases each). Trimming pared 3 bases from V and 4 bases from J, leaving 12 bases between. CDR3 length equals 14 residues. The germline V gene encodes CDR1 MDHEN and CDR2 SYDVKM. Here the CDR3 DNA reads TGTGCCAGCAGTTTTGGGGCTGGGGGAGAGACCCAGTACTTC. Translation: CASSFGAGGETQYF.

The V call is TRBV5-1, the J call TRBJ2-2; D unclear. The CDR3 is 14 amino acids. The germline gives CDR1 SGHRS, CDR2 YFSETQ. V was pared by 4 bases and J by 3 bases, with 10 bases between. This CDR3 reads CASSDIGDTGELFF. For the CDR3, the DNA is TGCGCCAGCAGCGACATTGGGGACACCGGGGAGCTGTTTTTT.

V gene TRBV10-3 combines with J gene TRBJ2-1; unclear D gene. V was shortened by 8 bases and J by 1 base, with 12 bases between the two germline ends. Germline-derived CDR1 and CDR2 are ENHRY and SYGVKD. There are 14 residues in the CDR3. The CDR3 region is CAIHAGGSYNEQFF. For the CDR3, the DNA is TGTGCCATCCACGCAGGCGGATCCTACAATGAGCAGTTCTTC.

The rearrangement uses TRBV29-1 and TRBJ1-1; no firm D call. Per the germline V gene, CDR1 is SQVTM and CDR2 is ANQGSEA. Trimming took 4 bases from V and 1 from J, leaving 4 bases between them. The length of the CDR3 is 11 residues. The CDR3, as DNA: TGCAGCGTTGGGAAGAACACTGAAGCTTTCTTT. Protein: CSVGKNTEAFF.

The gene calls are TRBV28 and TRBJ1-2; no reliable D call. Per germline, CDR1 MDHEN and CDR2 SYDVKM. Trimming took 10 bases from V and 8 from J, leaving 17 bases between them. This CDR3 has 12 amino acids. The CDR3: CATQWLGGGYTF. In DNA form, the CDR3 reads TGTGCCACCCAGTGGTTGGGTGGAGGCTACACCTTC.

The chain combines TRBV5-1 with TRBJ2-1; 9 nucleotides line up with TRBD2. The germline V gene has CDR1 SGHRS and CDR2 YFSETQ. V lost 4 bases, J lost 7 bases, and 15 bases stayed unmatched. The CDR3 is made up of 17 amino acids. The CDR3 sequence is CASSHNPGTSKTNEQFF. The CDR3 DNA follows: TGCGCCAGCAGCCATAACCCCGGGACTAGCAAGACGAATGAGCAGTTCTTC.

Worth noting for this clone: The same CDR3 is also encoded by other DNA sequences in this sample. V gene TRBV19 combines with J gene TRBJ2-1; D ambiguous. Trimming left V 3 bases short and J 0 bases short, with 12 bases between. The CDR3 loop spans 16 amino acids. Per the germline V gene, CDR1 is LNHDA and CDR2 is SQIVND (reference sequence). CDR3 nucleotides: TGTGCCAGTAGTATCCCAGGCTCGAGCTCCTACAATGAGCAGTTCTTC. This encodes CASSIPGSSSYNEQFF.

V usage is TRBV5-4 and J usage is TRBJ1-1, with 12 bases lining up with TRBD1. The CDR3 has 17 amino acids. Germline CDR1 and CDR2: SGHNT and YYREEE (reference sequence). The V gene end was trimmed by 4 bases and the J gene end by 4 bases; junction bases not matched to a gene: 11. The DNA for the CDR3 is TGTGCCAGCAGCGCGTACCGGGACAGGGGGCTTGGCACTGAAGCTTTCTTT. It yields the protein CASSAYRDRGLGTEAFF.

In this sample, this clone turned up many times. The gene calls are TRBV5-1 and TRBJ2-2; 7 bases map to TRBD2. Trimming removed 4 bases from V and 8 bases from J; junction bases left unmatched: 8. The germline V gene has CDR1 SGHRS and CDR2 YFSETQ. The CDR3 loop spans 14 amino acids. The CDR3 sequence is CASSPTAGSGELFF. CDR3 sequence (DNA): TGCGCCAGCAGCCCCACAGCGGGATCGGGGGAGCTGTTTTTT.

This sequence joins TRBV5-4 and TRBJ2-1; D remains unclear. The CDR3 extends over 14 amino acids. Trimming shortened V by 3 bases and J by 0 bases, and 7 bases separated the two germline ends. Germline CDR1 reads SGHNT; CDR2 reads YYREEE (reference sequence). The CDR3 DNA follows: TGTGCCAGCAGCTCTGACATCTCCTACAATGAGCAGTTCTTC. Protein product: CASSSDISYNEQFF. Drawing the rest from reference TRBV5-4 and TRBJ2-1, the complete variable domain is ETGVTQSPTHLIKTRGQQVTLRCSSQSGHNTVSWYQQALGQGPQFIFQYYREEENGRGNFPPRFSGLQFPNYSSELNVNALELDDSALYLCASSSDISYNEQFFGPGTRLTVL.

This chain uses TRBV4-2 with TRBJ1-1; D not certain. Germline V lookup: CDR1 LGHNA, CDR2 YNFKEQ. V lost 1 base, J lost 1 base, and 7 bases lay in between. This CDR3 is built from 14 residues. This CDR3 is CASSQGQRNTEAFF. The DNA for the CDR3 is TGTGCCAGCAGCCAAGGGCAAAGGAACACTGAAGCTTTCTTT.

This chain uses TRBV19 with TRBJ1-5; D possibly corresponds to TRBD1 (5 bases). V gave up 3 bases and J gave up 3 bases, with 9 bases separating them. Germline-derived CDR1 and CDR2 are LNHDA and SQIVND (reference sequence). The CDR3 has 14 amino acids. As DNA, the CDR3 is TGTGCCAGTAGTATCTTAGGGGACAATCAGCCCCAGCATTTT. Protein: CASSILGDNQPQHF.

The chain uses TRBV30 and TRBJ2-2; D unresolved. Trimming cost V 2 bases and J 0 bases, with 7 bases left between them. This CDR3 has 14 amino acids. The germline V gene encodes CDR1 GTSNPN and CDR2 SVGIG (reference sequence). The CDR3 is CAWSRSANTGELFF. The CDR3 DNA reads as TGTGCCTGGAGTAGGTCCGCGAACACCGGGGAGCTGTTTTTT.

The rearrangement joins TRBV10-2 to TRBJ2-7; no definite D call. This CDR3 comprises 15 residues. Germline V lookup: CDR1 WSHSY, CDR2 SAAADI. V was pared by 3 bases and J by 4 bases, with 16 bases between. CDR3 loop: CASSEVWVVWYEQYF. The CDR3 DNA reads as TGCGCCAGCAGTGAAGTCTGGGTAGTATGGTACGAGCAGTACTTC.